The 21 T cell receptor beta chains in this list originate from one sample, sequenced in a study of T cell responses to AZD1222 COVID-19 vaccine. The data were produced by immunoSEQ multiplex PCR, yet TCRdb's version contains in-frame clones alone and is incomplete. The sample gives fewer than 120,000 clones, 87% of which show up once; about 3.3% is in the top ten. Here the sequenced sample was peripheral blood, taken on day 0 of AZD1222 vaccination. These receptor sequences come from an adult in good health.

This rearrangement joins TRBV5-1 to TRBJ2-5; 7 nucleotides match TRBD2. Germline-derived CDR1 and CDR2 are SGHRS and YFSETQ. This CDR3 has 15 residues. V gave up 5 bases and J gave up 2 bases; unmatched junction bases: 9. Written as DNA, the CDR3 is TGCGCCAGCAGTTTCCTTCAAGCGGGGCAAGAGACCCAGTACTTC. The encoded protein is CASSFLQAGQETQYF.

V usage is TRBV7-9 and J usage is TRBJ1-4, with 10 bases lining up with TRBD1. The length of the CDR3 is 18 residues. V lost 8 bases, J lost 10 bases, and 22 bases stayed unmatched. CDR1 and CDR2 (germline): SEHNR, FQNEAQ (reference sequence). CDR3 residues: CASEAIVTGQGVGGKLFF. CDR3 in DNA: TGTGCCAGCGAGGCCATCGTAACCGGACAGGGGGTTGGAGGAAAACTGTTTTTT.

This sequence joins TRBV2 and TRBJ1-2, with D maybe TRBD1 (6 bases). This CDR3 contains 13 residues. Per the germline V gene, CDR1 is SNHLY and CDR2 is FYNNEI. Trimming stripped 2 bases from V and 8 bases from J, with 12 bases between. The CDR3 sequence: CASSENRDRGYTF. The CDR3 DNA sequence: TGTGCCAGCAGTGAAAACAGGGATCGCGGCTACACCTTC.

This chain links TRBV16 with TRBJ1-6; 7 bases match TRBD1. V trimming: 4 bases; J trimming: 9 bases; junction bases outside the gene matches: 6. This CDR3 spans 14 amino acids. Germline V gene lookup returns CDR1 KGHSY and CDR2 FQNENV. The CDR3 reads CASSREGAASPLHF. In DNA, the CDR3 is TGTGCCAGCAGCCGTGAGGGGGCTGCTTCACCCCTCCACTTT.

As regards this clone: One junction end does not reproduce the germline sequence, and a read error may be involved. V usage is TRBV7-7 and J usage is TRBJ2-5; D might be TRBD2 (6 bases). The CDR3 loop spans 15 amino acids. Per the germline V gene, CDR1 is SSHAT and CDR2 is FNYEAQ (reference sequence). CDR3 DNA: TGTGCTAGCAGCTTAGCGGATGGGGGTCAAGAGACCCAGTACTTC. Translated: CASSLADGGQETQYF.

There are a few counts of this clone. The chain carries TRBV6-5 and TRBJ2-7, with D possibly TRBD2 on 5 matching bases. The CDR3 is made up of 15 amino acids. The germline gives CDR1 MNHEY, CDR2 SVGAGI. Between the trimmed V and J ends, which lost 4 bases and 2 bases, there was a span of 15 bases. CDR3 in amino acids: CASSSTVRGTYEQYF. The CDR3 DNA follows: TGTGCCAGCAGTTCCACGGTCAGAGGGACCTACGAGCAGTACTTC.

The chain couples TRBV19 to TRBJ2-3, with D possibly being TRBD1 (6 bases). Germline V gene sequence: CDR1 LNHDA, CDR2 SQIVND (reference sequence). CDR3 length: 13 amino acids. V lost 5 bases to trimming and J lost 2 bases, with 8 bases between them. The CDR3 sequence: CASSGQLTDTQYF. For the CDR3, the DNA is TGTGCCAGTAGTGGACAGCTCACAGATACGCAGTATTTT.

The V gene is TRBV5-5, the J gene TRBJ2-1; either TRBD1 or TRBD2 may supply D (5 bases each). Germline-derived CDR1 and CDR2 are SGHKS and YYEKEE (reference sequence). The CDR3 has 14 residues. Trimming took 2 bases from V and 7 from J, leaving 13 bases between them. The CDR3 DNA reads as TGTGCCAGCAGCTTTCGGGACCAGGTGAATGAGCAGTTCTTC. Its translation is CASSFRDQVNEQFF. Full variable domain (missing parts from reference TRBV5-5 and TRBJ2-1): DAGVTQSPTHLIKTRGQQVTLRCSPISGHKSVSWYQQVLGQGPQFIFQYYEKEERGRGNFPDRFSARQFPNYSSELNVNALLLGDSALYLCASSFRDQVNEQFFGPGTRLTVL.

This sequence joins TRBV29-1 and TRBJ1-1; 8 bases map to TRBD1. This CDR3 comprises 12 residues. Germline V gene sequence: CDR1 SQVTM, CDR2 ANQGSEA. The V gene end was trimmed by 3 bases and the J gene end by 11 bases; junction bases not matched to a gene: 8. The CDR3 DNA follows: TGCAGCGTTGACATTACACAGGGGGAGGCTTTCTTT. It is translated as CSVDITQGEAFF. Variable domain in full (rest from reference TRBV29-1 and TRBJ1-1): SAVISQKPSRDICQRGTSLTIQCQVDSQVTMMFWYRQQPGQSLTLIATANQGSEATYESGFVIDKFPISRPNLTFSTLTVSNMSPEDSSIYLCSVDITQGEAFFGQGTRLTVV.

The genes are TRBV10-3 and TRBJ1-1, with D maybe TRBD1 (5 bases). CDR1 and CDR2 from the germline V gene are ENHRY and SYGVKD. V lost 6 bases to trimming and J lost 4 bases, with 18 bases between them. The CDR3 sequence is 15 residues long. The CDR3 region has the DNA TGTGCCATCAGCGGATCCGGGCCGGGGGGCACTGAAGCTTTCTTT. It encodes CAISGSGPGGTEAFF.

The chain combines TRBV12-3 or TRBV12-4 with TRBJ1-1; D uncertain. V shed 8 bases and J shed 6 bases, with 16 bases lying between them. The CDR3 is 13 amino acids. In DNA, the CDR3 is TGTGCCAGCTCAACCGGGCAGGTTCCTGAAGCTTTCTTT. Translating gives CASSTGQVPEAFF.

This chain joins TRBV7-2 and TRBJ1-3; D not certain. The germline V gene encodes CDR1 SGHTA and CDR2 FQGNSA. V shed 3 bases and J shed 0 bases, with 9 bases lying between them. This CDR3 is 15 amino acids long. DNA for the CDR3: TGTGCCAGCAGCTTCAGGTGGGCCTCTGGAAACACCATATATTTT. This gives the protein CASSFRWASGNTIYF.

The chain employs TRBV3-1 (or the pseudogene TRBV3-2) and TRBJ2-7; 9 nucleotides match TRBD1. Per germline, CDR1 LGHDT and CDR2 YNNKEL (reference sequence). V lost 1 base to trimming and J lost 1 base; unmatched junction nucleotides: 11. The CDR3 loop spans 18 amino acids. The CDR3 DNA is TGTGCCAGCAGCCAAGTAAGGGGACAGGGTTCCCGGTCCTACGAGCAGTACTTC. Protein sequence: CASSQVRGQGSRSYEQYF.

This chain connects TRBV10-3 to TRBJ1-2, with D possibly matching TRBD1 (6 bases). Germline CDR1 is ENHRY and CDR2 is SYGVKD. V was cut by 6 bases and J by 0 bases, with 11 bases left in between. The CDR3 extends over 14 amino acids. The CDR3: CAISRGGANYGYTF. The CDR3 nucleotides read TGTGCCATCAGCCGAGGGGGGGCTAACTATGGCTACACCTTC.

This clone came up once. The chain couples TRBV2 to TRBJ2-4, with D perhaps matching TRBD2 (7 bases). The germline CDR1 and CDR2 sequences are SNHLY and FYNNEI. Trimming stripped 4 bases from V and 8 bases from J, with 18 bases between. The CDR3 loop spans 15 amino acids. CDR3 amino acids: CASSGGGRSEDIQYF. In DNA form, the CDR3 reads TGTGCCAGCAGTGGGGGGGGCCGTTCGGAAGACATTCAGTACTTC.

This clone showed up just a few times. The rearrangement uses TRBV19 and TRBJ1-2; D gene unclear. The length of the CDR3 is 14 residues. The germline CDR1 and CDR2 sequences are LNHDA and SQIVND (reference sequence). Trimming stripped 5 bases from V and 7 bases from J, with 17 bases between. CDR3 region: CASSRMNEAGGYTF. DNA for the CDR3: TGTGCCAGTAGTCGGATGAACGAAGCGGGTGGCTACACCTTC.

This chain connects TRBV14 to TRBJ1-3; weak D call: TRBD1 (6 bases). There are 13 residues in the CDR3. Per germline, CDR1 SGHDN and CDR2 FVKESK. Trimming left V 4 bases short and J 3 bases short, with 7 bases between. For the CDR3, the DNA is TGTGCCAGCAGCCGGGGGCTTGGAAACACCATATATTTT. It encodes CASSRGLGNTIYF. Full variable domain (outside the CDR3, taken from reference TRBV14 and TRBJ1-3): EAGVTQFPSHSVIEKGQTVTLRCDPISGHDNLYWYRRVMGKEIKFLLHFVKESKQDESGMPNNRFLAERTGGTYSTLKVQPAELEDSGVYFCASSRGLGNTIYFGEGSWLTVV.

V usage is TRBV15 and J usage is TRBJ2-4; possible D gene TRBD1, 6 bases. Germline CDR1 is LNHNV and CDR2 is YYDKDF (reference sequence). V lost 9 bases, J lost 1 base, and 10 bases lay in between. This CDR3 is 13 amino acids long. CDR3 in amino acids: CATTGLAKNIQYF. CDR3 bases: TGTGCCACAACAGGGTTGGCCAAAAACATTCAGTACTTC.

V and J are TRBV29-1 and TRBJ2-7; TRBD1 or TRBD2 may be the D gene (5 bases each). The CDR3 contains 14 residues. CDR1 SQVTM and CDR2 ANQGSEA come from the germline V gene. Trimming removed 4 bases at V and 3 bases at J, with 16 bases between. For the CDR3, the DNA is TGCAGCGTTGTTCGGGGACCTCCTCTCTACGAGCAGTACTTC. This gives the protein CSVVRGPPLYEQYF.

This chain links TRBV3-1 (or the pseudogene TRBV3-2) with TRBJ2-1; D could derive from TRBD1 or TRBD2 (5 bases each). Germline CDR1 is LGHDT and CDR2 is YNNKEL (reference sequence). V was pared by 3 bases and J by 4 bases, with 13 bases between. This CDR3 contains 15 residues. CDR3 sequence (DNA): TGTGCCAGCAGCCATGGGGACCCTCTATACAATGAGCAGTTCTTC. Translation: CASSHGDPLYNEQFF.

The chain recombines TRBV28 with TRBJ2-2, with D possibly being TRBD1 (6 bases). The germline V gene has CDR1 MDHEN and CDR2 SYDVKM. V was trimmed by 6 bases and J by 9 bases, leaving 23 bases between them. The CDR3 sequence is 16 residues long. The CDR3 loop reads CASSLPGAGPRRELFF. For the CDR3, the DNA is TGTGCCAGCAGCCTCCCAGGGGCAGGGCCCCGTAGGGAGCTGTTTTTT.